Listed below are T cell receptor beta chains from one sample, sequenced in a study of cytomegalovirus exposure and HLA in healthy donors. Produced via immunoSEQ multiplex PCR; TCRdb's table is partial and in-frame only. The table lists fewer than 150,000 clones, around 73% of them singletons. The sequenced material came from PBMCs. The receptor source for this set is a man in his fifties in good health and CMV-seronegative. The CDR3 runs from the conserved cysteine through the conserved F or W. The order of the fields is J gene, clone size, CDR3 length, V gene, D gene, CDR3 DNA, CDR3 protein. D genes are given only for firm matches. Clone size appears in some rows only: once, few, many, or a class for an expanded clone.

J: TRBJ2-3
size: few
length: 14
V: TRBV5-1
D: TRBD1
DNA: TGCGCCAGCAGAACCGACAGGGTCCCAGATACGCAGTATTTT
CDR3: CASRTDRVPDTQYF

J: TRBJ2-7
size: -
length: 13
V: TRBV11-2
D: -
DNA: TGTGCCAGCAGCAAACAACAGGGAAACGAGCAGTACTTC
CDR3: CASSKQQGNEQYF

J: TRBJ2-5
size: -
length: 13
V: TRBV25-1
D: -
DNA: TGTGCCAGCAGTCATTATCCCGGAGAGACCCAGTACTTC
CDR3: CASSHYPGETQYF

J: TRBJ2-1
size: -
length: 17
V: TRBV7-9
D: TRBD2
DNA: TGTGCCAGCAGCTTCACCGTGCTAGCGGGAGGTTACAATGAGCAGTTCTTC
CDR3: CASSFTVLAGGYNEQFF

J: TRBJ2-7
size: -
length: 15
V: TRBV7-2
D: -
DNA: TGTGCCAGCACCATGCTTGGGGGAGGAATCTACGAGCAGTACTTC
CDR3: CASTMLGGGIYEQYF

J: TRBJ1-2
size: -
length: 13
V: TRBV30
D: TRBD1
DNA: TGTGCCTGGAGTTGGGGACAGAACTATGGCTACACCTTC
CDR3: CAWSWGQNYGYTF

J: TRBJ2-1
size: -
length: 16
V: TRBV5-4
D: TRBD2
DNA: TGTGCCAGCAGCGCCGAGCTAGCGGCGGCCTACAATGAGCAGTTCTTC
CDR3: CASSAELAAAYNEQFF

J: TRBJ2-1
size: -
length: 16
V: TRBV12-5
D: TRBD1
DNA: TGTGCTAGTGGTTTTAAGTCCGGACAGGGGCTGAATGAGCAGTTCTTC
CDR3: CASGFKSGQGLNEQFF

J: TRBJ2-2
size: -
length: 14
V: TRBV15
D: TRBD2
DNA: TGTGCCTCGCGGGAGAGGGTGAACACCGGGGAGCTGTTTTTT
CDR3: CASRERVNTGELFF

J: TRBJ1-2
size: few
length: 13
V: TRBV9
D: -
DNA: TGTGCCAGCAGCGCGGGGGGGGTCGGAGGCTACACCTTC
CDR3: CASSAGGVGGYTF

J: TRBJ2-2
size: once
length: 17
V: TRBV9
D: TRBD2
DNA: TGTGCCAGCAGCGTAGCCCCTGGACTAGTAGGTACCGGGGAGCTGTTTTTT
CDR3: CASSVAPGLVGTGELFF

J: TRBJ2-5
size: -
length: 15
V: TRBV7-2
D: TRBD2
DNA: TGTGCCAGCAGTCCGACTAGCGGGAGGCAAGAGACCCAGTACTTC
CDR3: CASSPTSGRQETQYF

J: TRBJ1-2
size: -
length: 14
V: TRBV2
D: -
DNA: TGTGCCAGCAGTGGAATTTCAGGGGACTATGGCTACACCTTC
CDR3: CASSGISGDYGYTF

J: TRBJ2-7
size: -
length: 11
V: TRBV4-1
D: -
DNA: TGCGCCAGCGGCCCGTCAGGCGAGCAGTACTTC
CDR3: CASGPSGEQYF

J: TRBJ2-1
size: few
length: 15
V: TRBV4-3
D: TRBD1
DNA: TGCGCCAGCAGCCTCATGACAGGGGCCTACAATGAGCAGTTCTTC
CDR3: CASSLMTGAYNEQFF

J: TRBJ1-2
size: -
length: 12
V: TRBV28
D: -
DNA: TGTGCCAGCGCAGGTCACAACTATGGCTACACCTTC
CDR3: CASAGHNYGYTF

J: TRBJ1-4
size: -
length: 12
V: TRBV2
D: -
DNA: TGTGCCAGCAGCGAGGAGGGTGGGGAACTGTTTTTT
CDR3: CASSEEGGELFF

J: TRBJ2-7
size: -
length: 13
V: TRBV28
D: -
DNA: TGTGCCAGCAGTTCCTATAACGGGAACGGGCAGTACTTC
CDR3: CASSSYNGNGQYF

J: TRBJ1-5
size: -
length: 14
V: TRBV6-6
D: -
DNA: TGTGCCAGCAGCCTGGGCCAGGACAATCAGCCCCAGCATTTT
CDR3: CASSLGQDNQPQHF

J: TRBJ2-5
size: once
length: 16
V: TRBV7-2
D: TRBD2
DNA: TGTGCCAGCAGCTTGGCTAGCGGGTATGGGCAAGAGACCCAGTACTTC
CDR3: CASSLASGYGQETQYF

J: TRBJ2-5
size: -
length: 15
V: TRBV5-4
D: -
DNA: TGTGCCAGCAGCTTGGAGGCAGGGCGAGGAGAGACCCAGTACTTC
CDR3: CASSLEAGRGETQYF

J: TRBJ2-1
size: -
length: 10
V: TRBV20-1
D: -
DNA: TGCAGTGTTCCCCTAGGTGAGCAGTTCTTC
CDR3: CSVPLGEQFF

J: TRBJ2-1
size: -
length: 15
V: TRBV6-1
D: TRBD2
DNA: TGTGCCAGCAGTGCGCACCTAGCGGCTTACAATGAGCAGTTCTTC
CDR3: CASSAHLAAYNEQFF

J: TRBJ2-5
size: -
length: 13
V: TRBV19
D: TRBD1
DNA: TGTGCCAGTAGTTGGACAGGGCTGGAGACCCAGTACTTC
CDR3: CASSWTGLETQYF

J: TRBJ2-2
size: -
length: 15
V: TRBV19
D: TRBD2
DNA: TGTGCCAGTAGGTCGGCTAGCGGGAGCCCCGGGGAGCTGTTTTTT
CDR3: CASRSASGSPGELFF

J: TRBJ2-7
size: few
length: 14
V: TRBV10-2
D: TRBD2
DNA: TGCGCCAGCAGCGTAGCGGGAGTTGTCTACGAGCAGTACTTC
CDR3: CASSVAGVVYEQYF

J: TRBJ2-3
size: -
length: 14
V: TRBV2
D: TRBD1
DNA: TGTGCCAGCAGTGCTAGACAGGGAACAGATACGCAGTATTTT
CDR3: CASSARQGTDTQYF

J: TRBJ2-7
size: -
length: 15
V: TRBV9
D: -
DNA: TGTGCCAGCAGCGTGGACGGGATAAGCTCCTACGAGCAGTACTTC
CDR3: CASSVDGISSYEQYF

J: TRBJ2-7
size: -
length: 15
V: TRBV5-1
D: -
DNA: TGCGCCAGCAGCTTGGATCTCCGGGGATCCTACGAGCAGTACTTC
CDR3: CASSLDLRGSYEQYF

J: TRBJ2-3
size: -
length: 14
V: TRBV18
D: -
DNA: TGTGCCAGCTCACCACCAACAGCCACAGATACGCAGTATTTT
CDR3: CASSPPTATDTQYF

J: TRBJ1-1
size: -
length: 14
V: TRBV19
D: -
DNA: TGTGCCAGTACAGCGGGACGGTCAAACACTGAAGCTTTCTTT
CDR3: CASTAGRSNTEAFF